This TCR beta chain was documented in a study of human T cells and chemical hapten exposure. Of note for this clonotype: Its antigen is undetermined.

Described time point: patch test 1, 2 weeks after DPC sensitization. The treatment denotes: therapeutic diphenylcyclopropenone sensitization with weekly scalp DPC. Blood collection happened ahead of applying each patch test. The study enrolled 18 to 70-year-old alopecia patients suitable for DPC. The starting material, unfractionated whole blood, was used for total RNA extraction. TCRdb re-derived calls from the RACE reads in MiXCR, one entry per CDR3 protein. Here the sample spans a few hundred thousand distinct CDR3 sequences, more than 4.5% being singletons. General study findings and limits: The study found that PT1 expanded TCR counts correlated positively with patch test score.

Germline assignment: CDR1 LGHDT and CDR2 YNNKEL (reference sequence). The germline V and J ends were trimmed by 4 bases and 6 bases, with 19 bases remaining between them. The CDR3 length is 15 residues. The chain has TRBV3-1 and TRBJ2-7, with D perhaps being TRBD1 or TRBD2 (5 bases each). The TCR comes from a woman aged 45 to 65 with alopecia areata. Some clones in this sample may be carry-over from other donors' samples. This specimen consisted of whole blood, obtained in connection with sensitization to the hapten diphenylcyclopropenone (DPC). The CDR3 bases are TGTGCCAGCAGCCTAGAAGAGGGGCCGGCGTTCGAGCAGTACTTC. This codes for CASSLEEGPAFEQYF.